This TCR beta chain was recovered during a study of metastatic and nonmetastatic thyroid tumors. Study-level background: Thyroid patients, malignant and benign, had repertoires compared across blood and tumor or nodule tissue.

The study's findings and limits: Compared with benign nodules, malignant thyroid tumors were reported to have significantly higher TCR beta diversity in both blood and tumor.

TCRdb ran MiXCR on the PCR reads. The sample has 12,000 to 15,000 clones; 3.6% are singletons. Every patient underwent thyroid surgery untreated. For this clone: Its antigen is currently unknown.

Germline V lookup: CDR1 SNHLY, CDR2 FYNNEI. With 1 base clipped from V and 4 bases from J, the junction kept 7 bases outside the gene matches. The CDR3 is made up of 16 amino acids. The receptor was isolated from a female donor with papillary thyroid cancer or a benign thyroid nodule (not recorded which). Some clones in this sample may be carry-over from other donors' samples. This chain joins TRBV2 and TRBJ1-3; 7 nucleotides agree with TRBD1. Sample: tumor tissue. CDR3 coding DNA: TGTGCCAGCAGTGAAGGGAGCAGGGGGATCGGAAACACCATATATTTT. Translating it yields CASSEGSRGIGNTIYF.